The rows below give T cell receptor beta chains drawn from one sample of a study of neurological immune-mediated disorders. TCRdb analysed the 5' RACE reads with MiXCR anew, one entry per CDR3 protein. In the table there are approximately 100,000 distinct CDR3 sequences, 3% to 4% of which are singletons. Sequencing input: PBMCs. These receptors all come from a young woman with multiple sclerosis. The CDR3 runs from the conserved cysteine through the conserved F or W. Fields, in order: J gene, clone size, V gene, D gene, CDR3 DNA, CDR3 protein. The D gene is left open where the match is weak. Only some rows state a clone size, as once, few, many or a class for expanded clones.

j_call: TRBJ2-7
clone_size: many
v_call: TRBV7-2
d_call: .
cdr3_nt: TGTGCCAGCAGCTTAGGCGGGTGGGAGCGCTACGAGCAGTACTTC
cdr3_aa: CASSLGGWERYEQYF

j_call: TRBJ2-7
clone_size: many
v_call: TRBV4-3
d_call: TRBD1
cdr3_nt: TGCGCCAGCAGCAGGCGACAGGGGGCTAACTACGAGCAGTACTTC
cdr3_aa: CASSRRQGANYEQYF

j_call: TRBJ2-2
clone_size: .
v_call: TRBV30
d_call: .
cdr3_nt: TGTGCCTGGAGTGTAGTCACCGGGGAGCTGTTTTTT
cdr3_aa: CAWSVVTGELFF

j_call: TRBJ2-7
clone_size: many
v_call: TRBV7-3
d_call: TRBD2
cdr3_nt: TGTGCCAGCAGCTTAGAACGAAACCAACTAGCGGGAGTTCCGAATTTTTACGAGCAGTACTTC
cdr3_aa: CASSLERNQLAGVPNFYEQYF

j_call: TRBJ2-3
clone_size: few
v_call: TRBV20-1
d_call: .
cdr3_nt: TGCAGTGCTAGAGCGAGTGCAGATAAGCAGTATTTT
cdr3_aa: CSARASADKQYF

j_call: TRBJ2-5
clone_size: many
v_call: TRBV27
d_call: TRBD2
cdr3_nt: TGTGCCAGCAGTTTAGACCTAGCGGGGGGTCGGACCCAGTACTTC
cdr3_aa: CASSLDLAGGRTQYF

j_call: TRBJ1-1
clone_size: many
v_call: TRBV20-1
d_call: TRBD1
cdr3_nt: TGCAGTGCTAGGAGGACAGGGTGGTACACTGAAGCTTTCTTT
cdr3_aa: CSARRTGWYTEAFF

j_call: TRBJ2-2
clone_size: many
v_call: TRBV10-2
d_call: TRBD2
cdr3_nt: TGCGCCAGCAGAACTAGCGGGGGTGGAACCGGGGAGCTGTTTTTT
cdr3_aa: CASRTSGGGTGELFF

j_call: TRBJ2-6
clone_size: many
v_call: TRBV12-3/TRBV12-4
d_call: .
cdr3_nt: TGTGCCAGCAGTTTGAGAGGCTCTGGGGCCAACGTCCTGACTTTC
cdr3_aa: CASSLRGSGANVLTF

j_call: TRBJ2-3
clone_size: many
v_call: TRBV7-2
d_call: .
cdr3_nt: TGTGCCAGCAGCTTAAGAGCTGGCGACACAGATACGCAGTATTTT
cdr3_aa: CASSLRAGDTDTQYF

j_call: TRBJ2-7
clone_size: many
v_call: TRBV13
d_call: .
cdr3_nt: TGTGCCAGCAGCTCTGTCGGGGAGCAGTACTTC
cdr3_aa: CASSSVGEQYF

j_call: TRBJ2-5
clone_size: many
v_call: TRBV18
d_call: TRBD1
cdr3_nt: TGTGCCAGCTCACCAATACAGGGGACCCAAGAGACCCAGTACTTC
cdr3_aa: CASSPIQGTQETQYF

j_call: TRBJ1-6
clone_size: many
v_call: TRBV27
d_call: .
cdr3_nt: TGTGCCAGCAGTTCTACAGTCGGGATCTATAATTCACCCCTCCACTTT
cdr3_aa: CASSSTVGIYNSPLHF

j_call: TRBJ2-2
clone_size: many
v_call: TRBV27
d_call: .
cdr3_nt: TGTGCCAGCAGTTTTTCTCCCGGGGAGCTGTTTTTT
cdr3_aa: CASSFSPGELFF

j_call: TRBJ2-2
clone_size: many
v_call: TRBV7-2
d_call: .
cdr3_nt: TGTGCCAGCAGCTTAGGATCTGGCGGGGAAAACACCGGGGAGCTGTTTTTT
cdr3_aa: CASSLGSGGENTGELFF

j_call: TRBJ2-7
clone_size: many
v_call: TRBV29-1
d_call: TRBD1
cdr3_nt: TGCAGCGCTGAACAGGGGGAGAATCGCGAGCAGTACTTC
cdr3_aa: CSAEQGENREQYF

j_call: TRBJ1-1
clone_size: many
v_call: TRBV10-3
d_call: TRBD1
cdr3_nt: TGTGCCATCAAGGGTGAGACAGGGAGAGCATCTGAAGCTTTCTTT
cdr3_aa: CAIKGETGRASEAFF

j_call: TRBJ1-5
clone_size: many
v_call: TRBV29-1
d_call: .
cdr3_nt: TGCAGCGTTGGTCCCCCGGGTTCGGGGACCCAGCATTTT
cdr3_aa: CSVGPPGSGTQHF

j_call: TRBJ2-1
clone_size: many
v_call: TRBV5-1
d_call: .
cdr3_nt: TGCGCCAGCCGGCTTGGCGGGGCCTACAATGAGCAGTTCTTC
cdr3_aa: CASRLGGAYNEQFF

j_call: TRBJ2-5
clone_size: many
v_call: TRBV5-5
d_call: TRBD2
cdr3_nt: TGTGCCAGCAGCTTGGGAGGACTAGGGTCCGGGGAGACCCAGTACTTC
cdr3_aa: CASSLGGLGSGETQYF

j_call: TRBJ2-7
clone_size: many
v_call: TRBV12-3/TRBV12-4
d_call: TRBD1
cdr3_nt: TGTGCCAGCAGACCCGGGACAGGGCTCGACGAGCAGTACTTC
cdr3_aa: CASRPGTGLDEQYF

j_call: TRBJ2-3
clone_size: many
v_call: TRBV20-1
d_call: .
cdr3_nt: TGCAGTGCTAGAGAGGAGAAGCGGGATACGCAGTATTTT
cdr3_aa: CSAREEKRDTQYF

j_call: TRBJ1-1
clone_size: .
v_call: TRBV7-7
d_call: .
cdr3_nt: TGTGCTAGCAGCCTCACAGGGTTGAACACTGAAGCTTTCTTT
cdr3_aa: CASSLTGLNTEAFF

j_call: TRBJ1-6
clone_size: few
v_call: TRBV6-5
d_call: .
cdr3_nt: TGTGCCAGCAATAGAGGGGCGGGTTCAACCCTCAACTTT
cdr3_aa: CASNRGAGSTLNF

j_call: TRBJ1-6
clone_size: many
v_call: TRBV5-1
d_call: .
cdr3_nt: TGCGCCAGCAGCTTGAGGTTGACTTCACCCCTCCACTTT
cdr3_aa: CASSLRLTSPLHF

j_call: TRBJ2-5
clone_size: many
v_call: TRBV6-5
d_call: .
cdr3_nt: TGTGCCAGCAGTTCCGCAGGTCGAGTGGAGACCCAGTACTTC
cdr3_aa: CASSSAGRVETQYF

j_call: TRBJ2-1
clone_size: many
v_call: TRBV20-1
d_call: .
cdr3_nt: TGCAGTGCTAGAGATTTCCGGGTAGGGAATGAGCAGTTCTTC
cdr3_aa: CSARDFRVGNEQFF

j_call: TRBJ1-2
clone_size: many
v_call: TRBV6-5
d_call: .
cdr3_nt: TGTGCCAGCGCCAACAATCCTAACTATGGCTACACCTTC
cdr3_aa: CASANNPNYGYTF

j_call: TRBJ1-2
clone_size: many
v_call: TRBV14
d_call: .
cdr3_nt: TGTGCCAGCAGTAAACAGGGTTTTGGTGGCTACACCTTC
cdr3_aa: CASSKQGFGGYTF

j_call: TRBJ2-1
clone_size: many
v_call: TRBV7-6
d_call: .
cdr3_nt: TGTGCCAGCAGCACGGGACTTTACAATGAGCAGTTCTTC
cdr3_aa: CASSTGLYNEQFF

j_call: TRBJ1-6
clone_size: many
v_call: TRBV5-1
d_call: TRBD1
cdr3_nt: TGCGCCAGCAGGACCGGGACAGGGATCCCGAATTCACCCCTCCACTTT
cdr3_aa: CASRTGTGIPNSPLHF

j_call: TRBJ2-1
clone_size: many
v_call: TRBV27
d_call: .
cdr3_nt: TGTGCCAGCGGGGTGGAGGGGGACAATGAGCAGTTCTTC
cdr3_aa: CASGVEGDNEQFF

j_call: TRBJ1-1
clone_size: many
v_call: TRBV7-2
d_call: .
cdr3_nt: TGTGCCAGCAGCTTAGTCCGGGGGGGAACTACTGAAGCTTTCTTT
cdr3_aa: CASSLVRGGTTEAFF

j_call: TRBJ1-4
clone_size: many
v_call: TRBV5-6
d_call: .
cdr3_nt: TGTGCCAGCAGCTTGGGCCAGGGTGGTAATGAAAAACTGTTTTTT
cdr3_aa: CASSLGQGGNEKLFF

j_call: TRBJ1-1
clone_size: many
v_call: TRBV29-1
d_call: TRBD1
cdr3_nt: TGCAGCGCTGCAGGGGGCACTGAAGCTTTCTTT
cdr3_aa: CSAAGGTEAFF